This T cell receptor (beta chain) was sequenced for a study of regulatory T cells in long-lasting Graves disease. Notes on the study in general: Under persistent disease, TRBV28, TRBJ1-2 and TRBJ2-5 were used preferentially.

Only a few counts were recorded for this clonotype. No antigen is known for it. This may come from a read error, since a much larger clone is one base off. Combining iRepertoire HTBI primers with Arm-PCR of CDR3 regions, the authors built TCR beta libraries. TCRdb reanalysed the multiplex PCR reads using MiXCR and keeps one entry per CDR3 protein. This repertoire shows about 400,000 distinct CDR3 sequences, 15% found once; its top ten account for about 7.8%. Time point of the sample: newly diagnosed GD, antithyroid drugs for less than 3 months. RNA isolated from PBMCs was used to make the TCR library. Blood from the periphery, approximately 8.6 milliliters in all, was drawn into EDTA tubes. The germline gives CDR1 SGHAT, CDR2 FQNNGV. The CDR3 sequence is 18 residues long. Trimming left V 2 bases short and J 7 bases short, with 24 bases between. These sequences were also reported in another study, on T cells in Graves' hyperthyroidism and ophthalmopathy.

The sample here was peripheral blood mononuclear cells (PBMCs), taken at new diagnosis, from a patient treated with antithyroid drugs. This TCR derives from a woman aged 40 to 49 with Graves disease. The rearrangement uses TRBV11-2 and TRBJ2-1; weak D call: TRBD2 (6 bases). This CDR3 is CASSLSPLGLTARNEQFF. The CDR3 coding sequence is TGTGCCAGCAGCTTAAGTCCTCTCGGACTAACAGCGAGGAATGAGCAGTTCTTC.